The source of this T cell receptor beta chain is a study of metastatic and nonmetastatic thyroid tumors. About the study: Repertoire comparisons spanned blood and tumor or nodule tissue from malignant and benign thyroid patients.

The CDR3 is 15 residues long. Trimming shortened V by 3 bases and J by 4 bases, and 12 bases separated the two germline ends. CDR1 is WNHNN and CDR2 is SYGVQD in the germline V gene (reference sequence). Whole-study findings and limits: Across blood and tumor, TCR beta diversity in malignant thyroid tumors was reportedly significantly higher than in benign nodules.

Regarding this clone: Its antigen is as yet unknown.

Original handling: Clinicopathological groups supplied CDR3 differences that were used to build a distant-metastasis classifier for papillary thyroid cancer. TCRdb re-analyzed the PCR reads using MiXCR. TCRdb's processing, not the authors' own work, is the source of the V and J calls. The top ten clones hold more than 15% of a sample with more than 9,500 clones, around 33% of them seen once. Treatment of any kind had been given to no patient before thyroid surgery. The sequencing input was tumor tissue. This TCR came from a male donor with papillary thyroid cancer or a benign thyroid nodule (not recorded which). Some clones in this sample may be carry-over from other donors' samples. The chain combines TRBV10-1 with TRBJ1-4; tentatively, D is TRBD1 (5 bases). The CDR3 nucleotides are TGCGCCAGCAGTGATCCGACAGCGCTTAATGAAAAACTGTTTTTT. Its protein is CASSDPTALNEKLFF.